The present T cell receptor (beta chain) was sequenced within a study of somatic mutations in cytotoxic T cells in rheumatoid arthritis. Broader study findings: CD8+ clonality rose with age in rheumatoid arthritis patients, unlike in healthy controls. A largest CD8+ clone above 20% of CD8+ cells occurred in about an eighth of the roughly 60 patients.

Assay used: immunoSEQ multiplex PCR; TCRdb lists only in-frame clones, some missing. The table includes fewer than 20,000 clones, about four fifths detected once. CDR1 and CDR2 from the germline V gene are SEHNR and FQNEAQ (reference sequence). CDR3 length: 14 amino acids. V lost 5 bases and J 8 bases, leaving 15 bases between the germline ends. Points on this clone: As yet, its antigen is unknown.

This receptor was obtained from an adult with rheumatoid arthritis. V is TRBV7-9 and J is TRBJ1-4, with unresolved D. Sequencing was done on a sample of CD8+ T cells sorted from blood. CDR3 protein: CASSGYPGDEKLFF. CDR3 DNA: TGTGCCAGCAGCGGGTACCCAGGAGACGAAAAACTGTTTTTT.